This T cell receptor beta chain comes out of a study of T cell repertoires in cytomegalovirus infection. Germline lookup yields CDR1 DFQATT and CDR2 SNEGSKA (reference sequence). CDR3 length: 16 residues. V was shortened by 0 bases and J by 5 bases, with 17 bases between the two germline ends. Comments on this clonotype: The antigen is not known.

TCRdb reprocessed the reads with MiXCR, giving one entry per CDR3 protein. This sample has tens of thousands of distinct CDR3 sequences, with 33% found just once. This sequence joins TRBV20-1 and TRBJ2-1; no definite D call. Input material: PBMCs, sequenced either directly or after in vitro stimulation (not recorded which). This sequence originates from a human donor in good health (CMV status not recorded). Some clones in this sample may be carry-over from other donors' samples. CDR3 sequence reads: CSARDRTRQPNNEQFF. Here the CDR3 DNA reads TGCAGTGCTAGAGATCGAACCCGCCAGCCTAACAATGAGCAGTTCTTC.